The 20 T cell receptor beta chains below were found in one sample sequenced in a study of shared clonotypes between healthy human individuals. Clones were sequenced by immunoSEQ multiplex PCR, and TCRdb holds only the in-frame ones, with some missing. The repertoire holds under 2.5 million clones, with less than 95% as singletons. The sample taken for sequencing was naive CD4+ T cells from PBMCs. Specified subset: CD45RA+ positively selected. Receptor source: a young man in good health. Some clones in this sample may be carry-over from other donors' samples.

CDR3 in amino acids: CASSSTSNRDLVGFGYTF. Written as DNA, the CDR3 is TGTGCCAGCAGTTCAACAAGTAACAGGGATTTGGTGGGTTTTGGCTACACCTTC. This rearrangement joins TRBV28 to TRBJ1-2, with a possible D match to TRBD1 (6 bases). Germline CDR1 MDHEN, CDR2 SYDVKM. The CDR3 contains 18 residues. V lost 4 bases, J lost 7 bases, and 28 bases lay in between.

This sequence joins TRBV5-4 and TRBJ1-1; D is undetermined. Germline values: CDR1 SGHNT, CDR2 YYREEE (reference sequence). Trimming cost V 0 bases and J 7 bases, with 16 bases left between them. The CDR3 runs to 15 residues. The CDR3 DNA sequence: TGTGCCAGCAGCTTGGGGCGGGCCGGTGTTGGTGAAGCTTTCTTT. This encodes CASSLGRAGVGEAFF.

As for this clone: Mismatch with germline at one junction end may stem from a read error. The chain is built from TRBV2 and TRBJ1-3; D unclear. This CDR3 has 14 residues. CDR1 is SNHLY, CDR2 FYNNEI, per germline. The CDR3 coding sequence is TGTGCCAGCGGTGAACTGAGCTCTGGAAACACCATATATTTT. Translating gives CASGELSSGNTIYF.

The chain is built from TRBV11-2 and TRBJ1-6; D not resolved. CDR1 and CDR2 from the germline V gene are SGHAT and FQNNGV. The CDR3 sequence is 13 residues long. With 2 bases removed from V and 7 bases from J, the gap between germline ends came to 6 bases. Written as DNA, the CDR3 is TGTGCCAGCAGCTTAATGTGGAATTCACCCCTCCACTTT. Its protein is CASSLMWNSPLHF. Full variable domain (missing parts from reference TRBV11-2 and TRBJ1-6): EAGVAQSPRYKIIEKRQSVAFWCNPISGHATLYWYQQILGQGPKLLIQFQNNGVVDDSQLPKDRFSAERLKGVDSTLKIQPAKLEDSAVYLCASSLMWNSPLHFGNGTRLTVT.

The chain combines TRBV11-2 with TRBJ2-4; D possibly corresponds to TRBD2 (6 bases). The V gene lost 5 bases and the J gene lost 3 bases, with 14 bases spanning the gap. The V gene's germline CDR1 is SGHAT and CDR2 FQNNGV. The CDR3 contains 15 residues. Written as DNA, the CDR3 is TGTGCCAGCAGCCCCCTGCGGGGCTTCAAAAACATTCAGTACTTC. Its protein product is CASSPLRGFKNIQYF.

CDR3 bases: TGTGCCAGCAGCGCAGGGGTAACCGGGGAGCTGTTTTTT. Translated: CASSAGVTGELFF. V usage is TRBV2 and J usage is TRBJ2-2; tentatively, D is TRBD1 (6 bases). This CDR3 is 13 amino acids long. CDR1 SNHLY and CDR2 FYNNEI come from the germline V gene. V lost 6 bases to trimming and J lost 5 bases, with 10 bases between them. Based on the CDR3 plus reference TRBV2 and TRBJ2-2, the full variable domain is EPEVTQTPSHQVTQMGQEVILRCVPISNHLYFYWYRQILGQKVEFLVSFYNNEISEKSEIFDDQFSVERPDGSNFTLKIRSTKLEDSAMYFCASSAGVTGELFFGEGSRLTVL.

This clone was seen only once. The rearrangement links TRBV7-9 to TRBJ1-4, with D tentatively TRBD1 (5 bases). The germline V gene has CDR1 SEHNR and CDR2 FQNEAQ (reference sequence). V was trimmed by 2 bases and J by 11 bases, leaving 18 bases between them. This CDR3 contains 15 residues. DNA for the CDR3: TGTGCCAGCAGCTTAATAAGGGGCGAGGCAAGGAAACTGTTTTTT. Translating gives CASSLIRGEARKLFF.

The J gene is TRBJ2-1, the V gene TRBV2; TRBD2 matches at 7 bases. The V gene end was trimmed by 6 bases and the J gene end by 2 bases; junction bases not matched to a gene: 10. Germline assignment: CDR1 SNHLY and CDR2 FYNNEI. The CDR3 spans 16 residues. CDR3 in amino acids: CASSQEGLAAYNEQFF. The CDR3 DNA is TGTGCCAGCAGCCAAGAGGGCCTAGCGGCCTACAATGAGCAGTTCTTC.

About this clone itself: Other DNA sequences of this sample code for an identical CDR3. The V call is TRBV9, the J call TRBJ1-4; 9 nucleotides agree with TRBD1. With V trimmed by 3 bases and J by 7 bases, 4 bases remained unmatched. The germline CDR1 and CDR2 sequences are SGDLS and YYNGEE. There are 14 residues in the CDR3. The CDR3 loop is CASSAGQGSEKLFF. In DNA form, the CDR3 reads TGTGCCAGCAGCGCGGGACAGGGAAGTGAAAAACTGTTTTTT.

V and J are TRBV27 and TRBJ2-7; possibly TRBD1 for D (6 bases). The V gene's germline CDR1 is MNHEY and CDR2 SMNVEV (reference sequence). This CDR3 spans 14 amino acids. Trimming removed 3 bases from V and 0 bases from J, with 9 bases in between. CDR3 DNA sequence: TGTGCCAGCAGTTTCGACAGGTACTCCTACGAGCAGTACTTC. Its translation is CASSFDRYSYEQYF.

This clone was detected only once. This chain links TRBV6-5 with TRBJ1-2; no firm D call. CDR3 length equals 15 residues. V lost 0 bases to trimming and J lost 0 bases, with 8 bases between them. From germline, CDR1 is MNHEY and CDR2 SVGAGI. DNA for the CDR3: TGTGCCAGCAGTTACTCGTTCAGGCCTAACTATGGCTACACCTTC. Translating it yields CASSYSFRPNYGYTF.

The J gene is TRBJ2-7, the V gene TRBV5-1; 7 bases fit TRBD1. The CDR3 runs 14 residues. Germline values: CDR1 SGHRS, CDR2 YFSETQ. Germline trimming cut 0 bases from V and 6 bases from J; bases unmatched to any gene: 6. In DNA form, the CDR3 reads TGCGCCAGCAGCTTGGACAGGGGATCTTCCGAGCAGTACTTC. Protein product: CASSLDRGSSEQYF. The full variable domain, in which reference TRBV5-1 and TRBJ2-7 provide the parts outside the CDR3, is KAGVTQTPRYLIKTRGQQVTLSCSPISGHRSVSWYQQTPGQGLQFLFEYFSETQRNKGNFPGRFSGRQFSNSRSEMNVSTLELGDSALYLCASSLDRGSSEQYFGPGTRLTVT.

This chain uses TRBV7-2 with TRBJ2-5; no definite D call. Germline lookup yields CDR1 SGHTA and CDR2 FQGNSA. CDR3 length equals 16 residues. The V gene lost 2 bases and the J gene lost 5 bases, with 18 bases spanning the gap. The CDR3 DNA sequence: TGTGCCAGCAGCTTATCACTGGCAGTTACTTTGGAGACCCAGTACTTC. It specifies CASSLSLAVTLETQYF.

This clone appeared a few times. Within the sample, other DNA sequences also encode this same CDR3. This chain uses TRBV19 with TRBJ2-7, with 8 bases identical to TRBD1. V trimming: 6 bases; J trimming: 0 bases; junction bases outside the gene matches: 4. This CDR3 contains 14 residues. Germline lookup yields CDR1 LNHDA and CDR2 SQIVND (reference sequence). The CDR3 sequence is CASSVGQGSYEQYF. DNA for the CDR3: TGTGCCAGTAGCGTCGGACAGGGCTCCTACGAGCAGTACTTC.

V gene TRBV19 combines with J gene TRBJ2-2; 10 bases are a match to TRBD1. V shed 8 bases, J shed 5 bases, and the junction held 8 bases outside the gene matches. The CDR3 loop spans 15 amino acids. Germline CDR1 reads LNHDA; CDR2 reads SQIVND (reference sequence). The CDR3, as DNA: TGTGCCAGTCGCCGGGGACAGGGGAGGACCGGGGAGCTGTTTTTT. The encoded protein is CASRRGQGRTGELFF.

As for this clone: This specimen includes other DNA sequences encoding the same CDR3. Here the CDR3 reads CASSLTGDHQPQHF. CDR3 DNA: TGCGCCAGCAGCTTGACAGGAGACCATCAGCCCCAGCATTTT. The chain joins TRBV5-1 to TRBJ1-5; TRBD1 might be the D (5 bases). The CDR3 runs 14 residues. Looked up from germline, CDR1 is SGHRS and CDR2 is YFSETQ. V lost 1 base to trimming and J lost 5 bases, with 10 bases between them.

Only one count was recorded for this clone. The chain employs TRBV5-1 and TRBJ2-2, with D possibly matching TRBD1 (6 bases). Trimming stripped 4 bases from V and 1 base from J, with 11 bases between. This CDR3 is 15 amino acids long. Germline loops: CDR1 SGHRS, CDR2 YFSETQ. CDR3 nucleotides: TGCGCCAGCAGCACCCCGACAGGGAACACCGGGGAGCTGTTTTTT. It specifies CASSTPTGNTGELFF.

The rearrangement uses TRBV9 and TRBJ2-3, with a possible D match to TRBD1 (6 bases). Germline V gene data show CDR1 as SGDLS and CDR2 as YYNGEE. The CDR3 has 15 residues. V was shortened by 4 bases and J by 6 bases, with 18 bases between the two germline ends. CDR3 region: CASSRGTTIGDTQYF. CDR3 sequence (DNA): TGTGCCAGCAGCCGAGGGACAACTATAGGGGATACGCAGTATTTT.

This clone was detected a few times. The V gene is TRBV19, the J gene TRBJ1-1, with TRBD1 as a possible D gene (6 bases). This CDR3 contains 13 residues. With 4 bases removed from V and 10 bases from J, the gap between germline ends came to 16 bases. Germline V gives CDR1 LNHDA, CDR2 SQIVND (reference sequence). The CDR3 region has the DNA TGTGCCAGTAGTACGGCCACTCTCAGGGGAGCTTTCTTT. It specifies CASSTATLRGAFF.

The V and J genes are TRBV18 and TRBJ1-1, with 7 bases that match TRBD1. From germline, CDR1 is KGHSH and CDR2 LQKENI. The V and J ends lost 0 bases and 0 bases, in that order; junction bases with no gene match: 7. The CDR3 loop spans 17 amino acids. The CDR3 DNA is TGTGCCAGCTCACCACCGGGCCAGGGGGGCATGAACACTGAAGCTTTCTTT. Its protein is CASSPPGQGGMNTEAFF.